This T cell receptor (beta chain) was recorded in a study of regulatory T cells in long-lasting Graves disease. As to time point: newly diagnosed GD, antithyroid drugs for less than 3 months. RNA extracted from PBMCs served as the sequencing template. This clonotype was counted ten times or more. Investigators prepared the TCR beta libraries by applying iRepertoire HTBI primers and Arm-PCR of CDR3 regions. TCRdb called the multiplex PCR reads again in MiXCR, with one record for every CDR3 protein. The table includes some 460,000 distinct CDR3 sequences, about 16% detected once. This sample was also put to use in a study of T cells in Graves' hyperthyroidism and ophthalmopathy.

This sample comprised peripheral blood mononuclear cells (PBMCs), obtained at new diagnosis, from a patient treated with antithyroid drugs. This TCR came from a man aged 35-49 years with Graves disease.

The DNA for the CDR3 is TGTGCCAGCACAGAACAGGGGGCCCTGGTATATCACACTGAAGCTTTCTTT. It encodes CASTEQGALVYHTEAFF. The chain carries TRBV6-1 and TRBJ1-1; TRBD1 matches 9 bases. The CDR3 is made up of 17 amino acids. The ends lost 7 bases at V and 3 bases at J; junction bases unmatched: 15. Germline V gene data show CDR1 as MNHNS and CDR2 as SASEGT.